This TCR beta chain was recorded in a study of metastatic and nonmetastatic thyroid tumors. TCRdb reanalyzed the PCR reads with MiXCR. The repertoire holds tens of thousands of clones, over 15% seen once, with about 6% in the top ten. The CDR3 is 15 residues long. Germline CDR1 reads SGHTA; CDR2 reads FQGNSA. Trimming cost V 2 bases and J 6 bases, with 14 bases left between them. Nobody among the patients had been given any treatment before thyroid surgery. The TCR originated in a male donor with papillary thyroid cancer or a benign thyroid nodule (not recorded which). Some clones in this sample may be carry-over from other donors' samples. The chain couples TRBV7-2 to TRBJ1-3; D remains unclear. The specimen sequenced was blood. The CDR3 DNA sequence: TGTGCCAGCAGCTTACTCCGGACGGGAAAAAACACCATATATTTT. Its protein is CASSLLRTGKNTIYF. Together with reference TRBV7-2 and TRBJ1-3, the CDR3 gives the full variable domain: GAGVSQSPSNKVTEKGKDVELRCDPISGHTALYWYRQSLGQGLEFLIYFQGNSAPDKSGLPSDRFSAERTGGSVSTLTIQRTQQEDSAVYLCASSLLRTGKNTIYFGEGSWLTVV.